What follows are 24 T cell receptor beta chains derived from one specimen sequenced in a study of blood T cells in healthy people across ages. Using a J-beta primer mix together with a sample-barcoded 5' primer, a second PCR was run for roughly 7 to 11 cycles. TCRdb re-derived calls from the 5' RACE reads in MiXCR, one entry per CDR3 protein. This table holds about 810,000 distinct CDR3 sequences, 30% to 45% found once. Sample: blood. Receptor source: a young man in good health.

This chain uses TRBV12-3 or TRBV12-4 with TRBJ1-4; 7 nucleotides agree with TRBD1. The length of the CDR3 is 15 residues. Trimming at V came to 7 bases and at J to 7 bases, leaving 12 bases not matched to a gene. CDR3 nucleotides: TGTGCCAGCACCCACTCCAGGGGGTTATGTGAAAAACTGTTTTTT. It specifies CASTHSRGLCEKLFF.

The rearrangement links TRBV12-3 or TRBV12-4 to TRBJ2-5, with 9 bases fitting TRBD2. This CDR3 comprises 17 residues. V lost 1 base and J lost 1; bases outside the gene matches: 7. The CDR3 spells CASSLGYLAGSQETQYF. In DNA, the CDR3 is TGTGCCAGCAGTTTAGGCTACCTAGCGGGGAGCCAAGAGACCCAGTACTTC.

J is TRBJ2-2 and V is TRBV7-3; D is possibly TRBD1 (6 bases). V shed 7 bases and J shed 8 bases, with 20 bases lying between them. This CDR3 contains 15 residues. Germline V gene sequence: CDR1 SGHTA, CDR2 FQGTGA. CDR3 DNA: TGTGCCAGCACCGCGACAACTACAGGGTCAGGGGAGCTGTTTTTT. It translates to CASTATTTGSGELFF.

On this clonotype: Just one base apart from a much larger clone, this may be a read error. The chain recombines TRBV5-1 with TRBJ2-3; 11 nucleotides agree with TRBD1. The CDR3 is made up of 17 amino acids. Germline CDR1 is SGHRS and CDR2 is YFSETQ. The V segment lost 5 bases and the J segment 3 bases; nucleotides outside the gene matches: 11. The CDR3 sequence is CASRQGWDRGKTDTQYF. The DNA for the CDR3 is TGCGCCAGCAGACAAGGATGGGACAGGGGGAAGACAGATACGCAGTATTTT.

This clonotype was found a few times. This chain connects TRBV19 to TRBJ1-4; no firm D call. V gave up 3 bases and J gave up 0 bases, with 8 bases separating them. CDR1 is LNHDA, CDR2 SQIVND, per germline (reference sequence). This CDR3 is built from 15 residues. The chain's CDR3 is CASSMGVATNEKLFF. The DNA of the CDR3 is TGTGCCAGTAGTATGGGCGTTGCAACTAATGAAAAACTGTTTTTT.

The chain uses TRBV5-4 and TRBJ2-5; D not resolved. The germline V gene encodes CDR1 SGHNT and CDR2 YYREEE (reference sequence). Trimming pared 0 bases from V and 5 bases from J, leaving 11 bases between. CDR3 length equals 14 residues. DNA for the CDR3: TGTGCCAGCAGCTTGGCAGCAGGTGACGAGACCCAGTACTTC. Amino acids: CASSLAAGDETQYF.

The chain uses TRBV25-1 and TRBJ2-7; D remains ambiguous. The CDR3 runs to 15 residues. The ends were cut back, 1 base at V and 7 bases at J, with 17 bases in the middle. Germline V lookup: CDR1 MGHDK, CDR2 SYGVNS. The CDR3 coding sequence is TGTGCCAGCAGTGAATCTTTAGAAGCCGACAATGAGCAGTACTTC. Translated, it gives CASSESLEADNEQYF.

On this clonotype: One end of the junction varies from germline; a read error may be responsible. The V gene is TRBV4-3, the J gene TRBJ2-3; 9 bases match TRBD2. CDR1 and CDR2 from the germline V gene are LGHNA and YSLEER. The CDR3 is 13 residues long. The CDR3 protein is CAGSQGTSNTQYF. The DNA for the CDR3 is TGCGCCGGCAGCCAAGGGACTAGCAATACGCAGTATTTT.

The J gene is TRBJ1-2, the V gene TRBV7-2; the D gene is possibly TRBD1 (6 bases). Per the germline V gene, CDR1 is SGHTA and CDR2 is FQGNSA. Trimming removed 5 bases at V and 2 bases at J, with 18 bases between. The CDR3 runs 16 residues. CDR3 sequence reads: CASSTSTGGGNYGYTF. The DNA for the CDR3 is TGTGCCAGCAGCACATCTACTGGGGGGGGCAACTATGGCTACACCTTC.

This clonotype came up many times. The V gene is TRBV29-1, the J gene TRBJ2-3; 7 positions match TRBD2. Per germline, CDR1 SQVTM and CDR2 ANQGSEA. The CDR3 extends over 17 amino acids. V was clipped by 5 bases and J by 2 bases; unmatched bases: 16. CDR3 loop: CSVSLRGGGRNTDTQYF. CDR3 nucleotides: TGCAGCGTTTCCCTCCGTGGGGGGGGGAGGAACACAGATACGCAGTATTTT.

This clonotype was seen many times. The chain employs TRBV20-1 and TRBJ2-3, with D hard to call. The CDR3 is made up of 13 amino acids. Trimming pared 0 bases from V and 2 bases from J, leaving 6 bases between. Per the germline V gene, CDR1 is DFQATT and CDR2 is SNEGSKA (reference sequence). The CDR3 DNA follows: TGCAGTGCTAGAGAAGGAATCACAGATACGCAGTATTTT. Amino acids: CSAREGITDTQYF.

V is TRBV7-9 and J is TRBJ1-6; TRBD1 matches at 9 bases. CDR1 and CDR2 from the germline V gene are SEHNR and FQNEAQ (reference sequence). Germline trimming cut 4 bases from V and 8 bases from J; bases unmatched to any gene: 9. This CDR3 has 16 amino acids. CDR3 DNA sequence: TGTGCCAGCAGCTCGGGACAGGGCTCGGCGGATTCACCCCTCCACTTT. Translating it yields CASSSGQGSADSPLHF.

This clonotype was detected only a few times. The chain employs TRBV20-1 and TRBJ1-5; D unclear. The V end was cut by 6 bases, the J end by 2 bases, with 11 bases between. The CDR3 has 13 residues. CDR1 and CDR2 from the germline V gene are DFQATT and SNEGSKA (reference sequence). The DNA of the CDR3 is TGCAGTGCGGCCGATACGGGCAATCAGCCCCAGCATTTT. It codes for CSAADTGNQPQHF.

The rearrangement joins TRBV30 to TRBJ1-6, with D possibly TRBD1 on 6 matching bases. Per germline, CDR1 GTSNPN and CDR2 SVGIG (reference sequence). The CDR3 runs 14 residues. V was cut by 3 bases and J by 7 bases, with 13 bases left in between. The CDR3 reads CAWSNRELNSPLHF. DNA for the CDR3: TGTGCCTGGAGCAACAGGGAGCTCAATTCACCCCTCCACTTT.

The J gene is TRBJ1-2, the V gene TRBV4-3; D is uncertain. Per germline, CDR1 LGHNA and CDR2 YSLEER. V was clipped by 0 bases and J by 8 bases, with 13 bases between them. This CDR3 has 14 residues. DNA of the CDR3: TGCGCCAGCAGCCAAGATCCGGGCGGTAGGGGCTACACCTTC. Translating gives CASSQDPGGRGYTF.

This sequence joins TRBV7-2 and TRBJ2-2, with TRBD2 matching 8 bases. J gave up 4 bases and V 2 bases, and 9 bases lay outside the gene matches. Germline V lookup: CDR1 SGHTA, CDR2 FQGNSA. This CDR3 contains 17 residues. The CDR3 bases are TGTGCCAGCAGCTTAATGCCGGGGGGGGCGATCACCGGGGAGCTGTTTTTT. Its protein is CASSLMPGGAITGELFF. Combining the CDR3 with reference TRBV7-2 and TRBJ2-2 gives the whole variable domain GAGVSQSPSNKVTEKGKDVELRCDPISGHTALYWYRQSLGQGLEFLIYFQGNSAPDKSGLPSDRFSAERTGGSVSTLTIQRTQQEDSAVYLCASSLMPGGAITGELFFGEGSRLTVL.

This clonotype was picked up a small number of times. This chain uses TRBV10-3 with TRBJ2-5, with D perhaps matching TRBD2 (6 bases). Germline V gives CDR1 ENHRY, CDR2 SYGVKD. V was cut by 2 bases and J by 5 bases, with 18 bases left in between. This CDR3 spans 16 amino acids. The CDR3 DNA sequence: TGTGCCATCAGTGAGCCCATTGGGGCACGGGGGGAGACCCAGTACTTC. It encodes CAISEPIGARGETQYF.

V and J are TRBV7-9 and TRBJ1-1; 11 bases line up with TRBD1. Germline V gene data show CDR1 as SEHNR and CDR2 as FQNEAQ (reference sequence). With V trimmed by 11 bases and J by 4 bases, 9 bases remained unmatched. The CDR3 covers 14 residues. CDR3: CAGQGARGSTEAFF. The CDR3 coding sequence is TGTGCCGGACAGGGGGCCAGAGGTAGCACTGAAGCTTTCTTT.

This clonotype was detected only a few times. The CDR3 DNA reads TGTGCCACCAGTGACACCGGCCTCGGGAACAATGAGCAGTACTTC. As protein: CATSDTGLGNNEQYF. The chain carries TRBV24-1 and TRBJ2-7, with a weak D call TRBD2 (5 bases). The CDR3 extends over 15 amino acids. The V end was cut by 4 bases, the J end by 7 bases, with 19 bases between. Germline lookup yields CDR1 KGHDR and CDR2 SFDVKD.

This clonotype was detected only a few times. V gene TRBV15 combines with J gene TRBJ2-1, with 7 bases identical to TRBD2. The CDR3 runs to 15 residues. V was pared by 3 bases and J by 2 bases, with 4 bases of the junction left unmatched. Germline V CDR1 and CDR2: LNHNV, YYDKDF (reference sequence). This CDR3 is CATSSAGLTYNEQFF. In DNA, the CDR3 is TGTGCCACCAGCAGTGCGGGACTAACCTACAATGAGCAGTTCTTC.

The chain links TRBV3-1 to TRBJ2-4; weak D call: TRBD2 (5 bases). The J call may be wrong; the DNA end is better matched by TRBJ2-7. Germline-derived CDR1 and CDR2 are LGHDT and YNNKEL (reference sequence). The length of the CDR3 is 16 residues. The CDR3 DNA is TGTGCCAGCAGCCAAGCGGACTGGGCCTCTCACTACGAGCAGTACTTC. Amino acids: CASSQADWASHYEQYF.

The chain carries TRBV30 and TRBJ1-2; no reliable D call. The CDR3 runs 14 residues. The V gene's germline CDR1 is GTSNPN and CDR2 SVGIG (reference sequence). Between the trimmed V and J ends, which lost 1 base and 4 bases, there was a span of 13 bases. CDR3 DNA: TGTGCCTGGAGTGACTTAGACGGACCCTATGGCTACACCTTC. Translation: CAWSDLDGPYGYTF.

The chain has TRBV4-1 and TRBJ2-3; TRBD2 might be the D (7 bases). CDR1 is MGHRA, CDR2 YSYEKL, per germline. This CDR3 is 15 amino acids long. V lost 2 bases, J lost 2 bases, and 11 bases lay in between. The CDR3 nucleotides are TGCGCCAGCAGCCAACAGGGGAGGGTCACAGATACGCAGTATTTT. It translates to CASSQQGRVTDTQYF.

The rearrangement joins TRBV12-3 or TRBV12-4 to TRBJ2-1, with D hard to call. The DNA end is more similar to TRBJ2-7, so the J call may be wrong. CDR3 length equals 15 residues. CDR3 region: CASSFRASSYNEQYF. In DNA, the CDR3 is TGTGCCAGCAGTTTTAGAGCAAGCTCCTACAATGAGCAGTACTTC.